The 19 T cell receptor beta chains presented below share a single source sample, sequenced in a study of human T cells and chemical hapten exposure. Time point here: patch test 1, 2 weeks after DPC sensitization. Treatment indicated: therapeutic diphenylcyclopropenone sensitization with weekly scalp DPC. Each CDR3 protein gets one entry after TCRdb re-called the RACE reads with MiXCR. There are 95,000 to 100,000 distinct CDR3 sequences in the sample; around 12% occur only once, and roughly 2.1% lies in the top ten. Sequenced here: whole blood, sampled in connection with sensitization to the hapten diphenylcyclopropenone (DPC). These receptors all come from a woman aged 40 to 50 with alopecia areata. Some clones in this sample may be carry-over from other donors' samples.

This chain uses TRBV11-3 with TRBJ2-5; TRBD2 matches at 10 bases. The V segment lost 5 bases and the J segment 2 bases; nucleotides outside the gene matches: 5. The germline gives CDR1 SGHNT, CDR2 YENEEA. The CDR3 covers 15 residues. CDR3 DNA: TGTGCCAGCAGCCAAGGGACTAGCGCACAAGAGACCCAGTACTTC. It is translated as CASSQGTSAQETQYF.

In this sample, this clonotype turned up many times. V usage is TRBV7-8 and J usage is TRBJ1-1; TRBD1 is a possible D gene (5 bases). Trimming removed 6 bases at V and 4 bases at J, with 18 bases between. CDR1 SGHVS and CDR2 FQNEAQ come from the germline V gene. The CDR3 spans 15 residues. The CDR3 coding sequence is TGTGCCAGCAGTATGAACCAGGGCCCCGCCACTGAAGCTTTCTTT. Translation gives CASSMNQGPATEAFF.

This clonotype has more than one count but fewer than ten. This chain connects TRBV29-1 to TRBJ2-1; D unclear. The CDR3 has 12 residues. The germline V gene has CDR1 SQVTM and CDR2 ANQGSEA. V was trimmed by 4 bases and J by 4 bases, leaving 8 bases between them. The CDR3 spells CSVVSGYNEQFF. For the CDR3, the DNA is TGCAGCGTTGTGTCCGGATACAATGAGCAGTTCTTC.

V gene TRBV28 combines with J gene TRBJ1-1; the match to TRBD1 covers 8 bases. CDR3 size: 14 residues. Germline values: CDR1 MDHEN, CDR2 SYDVKM. V was pared by 6 bases and J by 4 bases, with 7 bases of the junction left unmatched. The CDR3 here is CASSTGGTVTEAFF. In nucleotides, the CDR3 is TGTGCCAGCAGCACAGGGGGGACGGTCACTGAAGCTTTCTTT. Combining the CDR3 with reference TRBV28 and TRBJ1-1 gives the whole variable domain DVKVTQSSRYLVKRTGEKVFLECVQDMDHENMFWYRQDPGLGLRLIYFSYDVKMKEKGDIPEGYSVSREKKERFSLILESASTNQTSMYLCASSTGGTVTEAFFGQGTRLTVV.

Only a few counts were recorded for this clonotype. The chain carries TRBV27 and TRBJ1-6, with TRBD1 as a possible D gene (5 bases). Trimming removed 2 bases at V and 8 bases at J, with 19 bases between. This CDR3 comprises 17 residues. Per germline, CDR1 MNHEY and CDR2 SMNVEV (reference sequence). CDR3 residues: CASSLLSVVQVDSPLHF. In DNA form, the CDR3 reads TGTGCCAGCAGTTTACTCTCGGTTGTACAGGTGGATTCACCCCTCCACTTT.

This clonotype was seen at least ten times. V and J are TRBV12-3 or TRBV12-4 and TRBJ2-2, with 7 positions matching TRBD2. The V segment lost 6 bases and the J segment 6 bases; nucleotides outside the gene matches: 10. CDR3 length: 15 amino acids. This CDR3 is CASRLADLGAGELFF. The DNA of the CDR3 is TGTGCCAGCAGGCTAGCGGACCTAGGCGCCGGGGAGCTGTTTTTT.

This clonotype was seen only a few times. This rearrangement joins TRBV5-1 to TRBJ1-4; 7 nucleotides align to TRBD1. V lost 4 bases to trimming and J lost 5 bases; unmatched junction nucleotides: 11. Per germline, CDR1 SGHRS and CDR2 YFSETQ. The CDR3 totals 16 residues. CDR3 sequence reads: CASSPQGQPLNEKLFF. Here the CDR3 DNA reads TGCGCCAGCAGCCCACAGGGGCAGCCACTAAATGAAAAACTGTTTTTT.

This clonotype was seen at least ten times. The chain employs TRBV2 and TRBJ2-7; the D is unclear. The CDR3 contains 11 residues. From germline, CDR1 is SNHLY and CDR2 FYNNEI. Trimming shortened V by 6 bases and J by 4 bases, and 7 bases separated the two germline ends. The CDR3 coding sequence is TGTGCCAGCAGCTACACATACGAGCAGTACTTC. This sequence encodes CASSYTYEQYF. Supplemented by reference TRBV2 and TRBJ2-7, the full variable domain reads EPEVTQTPSHQVTQMGQEVILRCVPISNHLYFYWYRQILGQKVEFLVSFYNNEISEKSEIFDDQFSVERPDGSNFTLKIRSTKLEDSAMYFCASSYTYEQYFGPGTRLTVT.

The gene calls are TRBV7-8 and TRBJ2-7; D gene ambiguous. V lost 5 bases to trimming and J lost 2 bases, with 13 bases between them. This CDR3 has 14 residues. Per the germline V gene, CDR1 is SGHVS and CDR2 is FQNEAQ. The CDR3 loop is CASSPLRKAYEQYF. DNA of the CDR3: TGTGCCAGCAGCCCCCTCCGGAAGGCCTACGAGCAGTACTTC.

The gene calls are TRBV7-3 and TRBJ2-1; D possibly matches TRBD1 or TRBD2 (5 bases each). This CDR3 contains 13 residues. V was cut by 2 bases and J by 9 bases, with 11 bases left in between. From germline, CDR1 is SGHTA and CDR2 FQGTGA. The CDR3 region has the DNA TGTGCCAGCAGCTTACTGCCAGGGAGTGAGCAGTTCTTC. This gives the protein CASSLLPGSEQFF.

As for this clonotype: A junction end diverges from the germline sequence, so it may reflect a read error. The chain is built from TRBV11-2 and TRBJ1-3; no reliable D call. This CDR3 has 13 residues. Germline loops: CDR1 SGHAT, CDR2 FQNNGV. CDR3 loop: CASSGRPGDTIYF. The CDR3 nucleotides read TGTGCCAGCAGCGGAAGGCCTGGAGACACCATATATTTT.

This clonotype showed up just a few times. The chain couples TRBV28 to TRBJ2-3; 7 nucleotides align to TRBD1. V lost 0 bases, J lost 0 bases, and 9 bases stayed unmatched. Looked up from germline, CDR1 is MDHEN and CDR2 is SYDVKM. The CDR3 contains 18 residues. The CDR3 sequence: CASSLWSTGAGSTDTQYF. CDR3 coding DNA: TGTGCCAGCAGTTTATGGTCTACAGGGGCTGGCAGCACAGATACGCAGTATTTT.

A few counts support this clonotype. The chain employs TRBV7-9 and TRBJ2-5; D is unresolved. The length of the CDR3 is 17 residues. Deletions cut 5 bases from V and 5 bases from J, with 24 bases between. Germline values: CDR1 SEHNR, CDR2 FQNEAQ (reference sequence). CDR3 DNA: TGTGCCAGCAGCCCCCCGTACCCCGGACGAAAAGGGGAGACCCAGTACTTC. It translates to CASSPPYPGRKGETQYF. The full variable domain, with the rest looked up from reference TRBV7-9 and TRBJ2-5, is DTGVSQNPRHKITKRGQNVTFRCDPISEHNRLYWYRQTLGQGPEFLTYFQNEAQLEKSRLLSDRFSAERPKGSFSTLEIQRTEQGDSAMYLCASSPPYPGRKGETQYFGPGTRLLVL.

The chain joins TRBV10-1 to TRBJ2-7; tentative D call: TRBD2 (6 bases). The CDR3 extends over 17 amino acids. CDR1 and CDR2 from the germline V gene are WNHNN and SYGVQD (reference sequence). Trimming left V 3 bases short and J 5 bases short, with 23 bases between. CDR3 sequence: CASSDGIPGERAHEQYF. Here the CDR3 DNA reads TGCGCCAGCAGTGATGGAATCCCGGGGGAAAGGGCCCACGAGCAGTACTTC.

This clonotype was observed many times. The rearrangement links TRBV29-1 to TRBJ2-7; D not certain. V lost 1 base to trimming and J lost 7 bases, with 8 bases between them. The CDR3 extends over 11 amino acids. CDR1 and CDR2 from the germline V gene are SQVTM and ANQGSEA. CDR3 region: CSVEVYQEQYF. The CDR3 coding sequence is TGCAGCGTTGAAGTGTACCAGGAGCAGTACTTC.

J is TRBJ1-1 and V is TRBV5-1; TRBD1 aligns across 7 bases. The germline CDR1 and CDR2 sequences are SGHRS and YFSETQ. With V trimmed by 4 bases and J by 6 bases, 6 bases remained unmatched. The CDR3 sequence is 13 residues long. In nucleotides, the CDR3 is TGCGCCAGCAGCGGAGGACAGGCTGCTGAAGCTTTCTTT. It specifies CASSGGQAAEAFF. Full variable domain (remainder filled in from reference TRBV5-1 and TRBJ1-1): KAGVTQTPRYLIKTRGQQVTLSCSPISGHRSVSWYQQTPGQGLQFLFEYFSETQRNKGNFPGRFSGRQFSNSRSEMNVSTLELGDSALYLCASSGGQAAEAFFGQGTRLTVV.

This clonotype has only a few counts. The gene calls are TRBV7-9 and TRBJ2-7, with 7 bases identical to TRBD2. Germline V gene sequence: CDR1 SEHNR, CDR2 FQNEAQ (reference sequence). The CDR3 consists of 13 residues. The V gene end was trimmed by 5 bases and the J gene end by 6 bases; junction bases not matched to a gene: 7. The CDR3 coding sequence is TGTGCCAGCAGCCGTGGGGGAGGGACCGAGCAGTACTTC. Its translation: CASSRGGGTEQYF.

V and J are TRBV24-1 and TRBJ2-1; 7 bases match TRBD1. V dropped 5 bases and J dropped 8; count of bases not matched to a gene: 8. The V gene's germline CDR1 is KGHDR and CDR2 SFDVKD. The CDR3 spans 14 residues. The CDR3 reads CATSVDATGHEQFF. The CDR3 DNA follows: TGTGCCACCAGTGTAGATGCGACAGGGCATGAGCAGTTCTTC.

This clonotype was observed at least ten times. The rearrangement links TRBV29-1 to TRBJ2-1; 11 positions agree with TRBD2. The CDR3 has 13 amino acids. Germline V lookup: CDR1 SQVTM, CDR2 ANQGSEA. Losses at the gene ends were 3 bases for V and 10 bases for J; bases not matched to a gene: 5. The CDR3 spells CSVDAGLAVEQFF. The CDR3 bases are TGCAGCGTTGACGCGGGACTAGCGGTCGAGCAGTTCTTC.